This T cell receptor (beta chain) stems from a study of cytomegalovirus exposure and HLA in healthy donors. Study observations and caveats: Later genetic work tied a missense DCLRE1C variant to beta-chain V and J trimming. A list of approximately 160 TCR beta chains associated with cytomegalovirus was given. After further analysis at a later stage, some 15,000 TCR beta sequences were associated with HLA alleles at 0.05 false discovery rate.

A multiplex PCR was run with 60 Vbeta primers and 13 Jbeta primers. Produced via immunoSEQ multiplex PCR; TCRdb's table is partial and in-frame only. Here the sample spans over 90,000 clones, roughly three quarters being singletons. In regard to this clone: Its cognate antigen is unknown.

The CDR3 sequence is 12 residues long. The V end was cut by 4 bases, the J end by 8 bases, with 11 bases between. Per the germline V gene, CDR1 is SQVTM and CDR2 is ANQGSEA. Every donor was a healthy person donating bone marrow. The sample was PBMCs. This chain uses TRBV29-1 with TRBJ1-4; D might be TRBD1 (5 bases). The sequence was collected from a man in his fifties in good health and CMV-seropositive. The CDR3 here is CSVGGQQEKLFF. Here the CDR3 DNA reads TGCAGCGTTGGAGGACAACAGGAAAAACTGTTTTTT.